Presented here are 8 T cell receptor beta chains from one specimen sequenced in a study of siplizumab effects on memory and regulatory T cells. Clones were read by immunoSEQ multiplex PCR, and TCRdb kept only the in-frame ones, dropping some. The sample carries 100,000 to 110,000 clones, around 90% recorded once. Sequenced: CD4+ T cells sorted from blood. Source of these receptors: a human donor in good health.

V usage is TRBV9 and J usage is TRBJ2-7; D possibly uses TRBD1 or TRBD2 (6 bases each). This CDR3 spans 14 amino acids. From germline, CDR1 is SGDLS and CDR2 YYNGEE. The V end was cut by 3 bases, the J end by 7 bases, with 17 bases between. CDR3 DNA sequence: TGTGCCAGCAGCGGCTCTGGGGGGCGGAGTGAGCAGTACTTC. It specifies CASSGSGGRSEQYF.

CDR3 sequence (DNA): TGTGCCAGCAGAGCCCAGGGGGCGCAGAAGCCTGGGGCCAACGTCCTGACTTTC. It translates to CASRAQGAQKPGANVLTF. This rearrangement joins TRBV27 to TRBJ2-6; 8 positions agree with TRBD1. With V trimmed by 6 bases and J by 2 bases, 12 bases remained unmatched. The CDR3 runs to 18 residues. The germline V gene has CDR1 MNHEY and CDR2 SMNVEV (reference sequence).

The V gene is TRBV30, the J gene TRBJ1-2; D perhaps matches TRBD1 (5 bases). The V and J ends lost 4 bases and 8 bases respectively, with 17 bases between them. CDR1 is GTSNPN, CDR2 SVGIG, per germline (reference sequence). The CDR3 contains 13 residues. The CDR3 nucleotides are TGTGCCTGGATCCTCCGGGACGGAGAAGGCTACACCTTC. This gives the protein CAWILRDGEGYTF.

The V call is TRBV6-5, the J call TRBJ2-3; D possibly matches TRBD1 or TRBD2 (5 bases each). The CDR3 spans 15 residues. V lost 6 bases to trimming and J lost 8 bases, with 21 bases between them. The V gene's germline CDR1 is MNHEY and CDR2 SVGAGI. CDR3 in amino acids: CASSQDGTGRGTQYF. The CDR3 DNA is TGTGCCAGCAGCCAAGACGGGACGGGAAGAGGTACGCAGTATTTT.

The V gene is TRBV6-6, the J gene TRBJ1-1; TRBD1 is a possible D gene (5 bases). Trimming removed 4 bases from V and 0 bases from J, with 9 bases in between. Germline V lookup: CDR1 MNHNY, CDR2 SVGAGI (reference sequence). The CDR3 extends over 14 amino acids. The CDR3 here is CASSFDSLNTEAFF. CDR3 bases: TGTGCCAGCAGTTTCGACAGCCTGAACACTGAAGCTTTCTTT.

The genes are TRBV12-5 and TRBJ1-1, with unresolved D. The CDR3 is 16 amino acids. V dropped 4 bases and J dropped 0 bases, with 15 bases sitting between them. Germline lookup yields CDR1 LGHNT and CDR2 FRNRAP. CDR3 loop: CASGSGLGPVNTEAFF. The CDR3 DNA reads TGTGCTAGTGGTTCTGGGTTAGGACCCGTGAACACTGAAGCTTTCTTT. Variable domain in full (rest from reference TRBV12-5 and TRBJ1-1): DARVTQTPRHKVTEMGQEVTMRCQPILGHNTVFWYRQTMMQGLELLAYFRNRAPLDDSGMPKDRFSAEMPDATLATLKIQPSEPRDSAVYFCASGSGLGPVNTEAFFGQGTRLTVV.

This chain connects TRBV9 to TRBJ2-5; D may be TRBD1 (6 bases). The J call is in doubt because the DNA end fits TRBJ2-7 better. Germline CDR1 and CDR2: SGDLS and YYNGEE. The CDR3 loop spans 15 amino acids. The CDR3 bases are TGTGCCAGCAGCGCCGGACAGATCAGTTCGTACGAGCAGTACTTC. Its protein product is CASSAGQISSYEQYF.

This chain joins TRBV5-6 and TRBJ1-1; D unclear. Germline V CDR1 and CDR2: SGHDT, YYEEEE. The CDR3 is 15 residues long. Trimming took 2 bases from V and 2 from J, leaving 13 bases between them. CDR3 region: CASSLRASPNTEAFF. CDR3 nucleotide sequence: TGTGCCAGCAGCTTAAGAGCCTCCCCCAACACTGAAGCTTTCTTT.